The T cell receptor (beta chain) under discussion was sequenced for a study of blood T cell repertoires in COVID-19. Across the study: PBMCs, B-cell-depleted T cells, or T cells provided the cDNA or gDNA that made up the material.

The germline V gene has CDR1 KGHSH and CDR2 LQKENI. The CDR3 loop spans 15 amino acids. The V gene lost 1 base and the J gene lost 1 base, with 7 bases spanning the gap. The protocol was immunoSEQ multiplex PCR, while the TCRdb copy is restricted to in-frame clones and leaves out a portion. The data show about 59,000 clones, more than 75% seen once. The chain combines TRBV18 with TRBJ2-2; D ambiguous. Sample: peripheral blood. The origin of this receptor is a man of 80 years or more in a cohort sampled during active COVID-19. CDR3: CASSPQAGNTGELFF. The CDR3 DNA sequence: TGTGCCAGCTCACCACAGGCAGGGAACACCGGGGAGCTGTTTTTT.